These 10 T cell receptor beta chains originate from one sample sequenced in a study of glioma-infiltrating T cells after dendritic cell vaccination. Using immunoSEQ multiplex PCR, the repertoire was profiled, and TCRdb retains in-frame clones only, with some absent. The sample lists approximately 24,000 clones, roughly 91% seen once, with around 2.9% in the top ten. Regarding time point: after dendritic cell vaccination, including at tumor progression/relapse. Sequenced material: blood, taken after dendritic cell vaccination. The receptors originated from a human donor with glioblastoma.

The V and J genes are TRBV14 and TRBJ2-3; maybe TRBD1 (6 bases). Per the germline V gene, CDR1 is SGHDN and CDR2 is FVKESK. The CDR3 is made up of 16 amino acids. The V end lost 5 bases, the J end lost 4 bases, and 19 bases lay between the germline ends. DNA for the CDR3: TGTGCCAGCAGCTCAAACAGGGACCTTTTGTCAGATACGCAGTATTTT. It yields the protein CASSSNRDLLSDTQYF.

The gene calls are TRBV25-1 and TRBJ2-2, with D possibly matching TRBD1 (6 bases). The CDR3 spans 14 residues. CDR1 and CDR2 from the germline V gene are MGHDK and SYGVNS. V gave up 2 bases and J gave up 4 bases, with 8 bases separating them. The CDR3 DNA sequence: TGTGCCAGCAGTGAAAGGGGGATCACCGGGGAGCTGTTTTTT. It translates to CASSERGITGELFF. The whole variable domain, remainder taken from reference TRBV25-1 and TRBJ2-2, is EADIYQTPRYLVIGTGKKITLECSQTMGHDKMYWYQQDPGMELHLIHYSYGVNSTEKGDLSSESTVSRIRTEHFPLTLESARPSHTSQYLCASSERGITGELFFGEGSRLTVL.

This chain links TRBV19 with TRBJ2-3, with 9 bases identical to TRBD2. V shed 3 bases, J shed 7 bases, and the junction held 11 bases outside the gene matches. The CDR3 has 16 amino acids. CDR1 is LNHDA and CDR2 is SQIVND in the germline V gene (reference sequence). The CDR3 loop is CASSMSSGGHGYTQYF. CDR3 coding DNA: TGTGCCAGTAGTATGAGTAGCGGGGGCCACGGGTATACGCAGTATTTT.

This rearrangement joins TRBV15 to TRBJ2-7; D is undetermined. With 0 bases removed from V and 3 bases from J, the gap between germline ends came to 12 bases. The CDR3 has 15 amino acids. Germline V gene data show CDR1 as LNHNV and CDR2 as YYDKDF (reference sequence). CDR3 loop: CATSRDPQNHYEQYF. In DNA, the CDR3 is TGTGCCACCAGCAGAGATCCACAGAACCACTACGAGCAGTACTTC.

This sequence joins TRBV4-2 and TRBJ1-5; TRBD1 might be the D (5 bases). The CDR3 extends over 16 amino acids. Trimming cost V 2 bases and J 7 bases, with 18 bases left between them. Per germline, CDR1 LGHNA and CDR2 YNFKEQ. The CDR3 protein is CASSQHATGGGQPQHF. The CDR3 DNA reads TGTGCCAGCAGCCAACATGCGACCGGGGGGGGGCAGCCCCAGCATTTT.

This chain links TRBV6-5 with TRBJ2-6, with 7 bases aligning to TRBD1. V gave up 8 bases and J gave up 0 bases; unmatched junction bases: 1. From germline, CDR1 is MNHEY and CDR2 SVGAGI. The CDR3 extends over 14 amino acids. CDR3 in amino acids: CASRQGSGANVLTF. In DNA, the CDR3 is TGTGCCAGCCGACAGGGCTCTGGGGCCAACGTCCTGACTTTC.

The chain employs TRBV4-1 and TRBJ2-1, with 11 bases lining up with TRBD2. The CDR3 has 14 residues. V trimming: 6 bases; J trimming: 8 bases; junction bases outside the gene matches: 6. Looked up from germline, CDR1 is MGHRA and CDR2 is YSYEKL. The CDR3 sequence: CASRTLAGGHEQFF. CDR3 DNA sequence: TGCGCCAGCAGGACATTAGCGGGGGGGCATGAGCAGTTCTTC.

The CDR3 DNA sequence: TGTGCCATCAGTGAGACAGGGGCTGATGGCTACACCTTC. Protein product: CAISETGADGYTF. The chain has TRBV10-3 and TRBJ1-2, with 7 bases identical to TRBD1. CDR1 is ENHRY, CDR2 SYGVKD, per germline. CDR3 length: 13 amino acids. V lost 2 bases and J lost 6; bases outside the gene matches: 3.

This chain uses TRBV6-5 with TRBJ2-7; possibly TRBD1 for D (5 bases). The CDR3 totals 11 residues. Trimming pared 10 bases from V and 3 bases from J, leaving 10 bases between. Germline values: CDR1 MNHEY, CDR2 SVGAGI. CDR3 DNA sequence: TGTGCCACAGGGAACCTCTACGAGCAGTACTTC. Amino acid sequence: CATGNLYEQYF.

V usage is TRBV6-5 and J usage is TRBJ2-2; 7 nucleotides match TRBD2. Germline CDR1 MNHEY, CDR2 SVGAGI. The CDR3 spans 15 residues. The V gene end was trimmed by 6 bases and the J gene end by 0 bases; junction bases not matched to a gene: 4. The CDR3 bases are TGTGCCAGCAGGAGGGCGGGGGCGAACACCGGGGAGCTGTTTTTT. Protein product: CASRRAGANTGELFF.